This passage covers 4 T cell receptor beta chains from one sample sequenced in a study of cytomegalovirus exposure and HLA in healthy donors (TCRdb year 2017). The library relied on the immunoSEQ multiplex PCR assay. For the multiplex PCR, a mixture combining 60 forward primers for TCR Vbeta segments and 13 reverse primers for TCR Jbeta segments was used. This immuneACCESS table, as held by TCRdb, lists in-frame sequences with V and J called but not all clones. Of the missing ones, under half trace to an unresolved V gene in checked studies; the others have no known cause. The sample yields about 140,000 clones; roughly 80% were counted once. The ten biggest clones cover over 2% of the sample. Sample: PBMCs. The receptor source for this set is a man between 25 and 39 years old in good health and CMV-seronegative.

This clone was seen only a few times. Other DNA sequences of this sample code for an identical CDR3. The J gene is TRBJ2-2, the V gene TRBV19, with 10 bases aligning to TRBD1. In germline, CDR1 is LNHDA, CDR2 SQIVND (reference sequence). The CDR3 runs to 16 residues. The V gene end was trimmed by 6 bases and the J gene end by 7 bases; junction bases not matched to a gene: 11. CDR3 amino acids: CASRVPGTGAVGELFF. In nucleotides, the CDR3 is TGTGCCAGTAGGGTACCGGGGACAGGGGCGGTCGGGGAGCTGTTTTTT.

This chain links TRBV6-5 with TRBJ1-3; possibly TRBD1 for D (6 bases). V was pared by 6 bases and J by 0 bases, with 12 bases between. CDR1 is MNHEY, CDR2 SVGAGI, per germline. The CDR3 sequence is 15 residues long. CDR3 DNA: TGTGCCAGCAGGGGGACACTCTACTCTGGAAACACCATATATTTT. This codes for CASRGTLYSGNTIYF.

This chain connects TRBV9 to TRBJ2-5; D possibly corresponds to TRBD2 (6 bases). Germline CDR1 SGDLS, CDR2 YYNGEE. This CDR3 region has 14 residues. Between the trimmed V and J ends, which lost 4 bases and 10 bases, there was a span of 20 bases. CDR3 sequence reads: CASSRTTRREGQYF. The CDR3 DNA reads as TGTGCCAGCAGCCGGACGACAAGGCGGGAAGGCCAGTACTTC.

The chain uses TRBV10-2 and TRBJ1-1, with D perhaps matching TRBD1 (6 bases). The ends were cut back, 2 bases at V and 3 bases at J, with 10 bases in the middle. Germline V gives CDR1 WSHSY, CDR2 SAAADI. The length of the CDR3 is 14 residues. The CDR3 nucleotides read TGCGCCAGCAGTGAGGGCCAGGGGCACACTGAAGCTTTCTTT. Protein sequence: CASSEGQGHTEAFF.